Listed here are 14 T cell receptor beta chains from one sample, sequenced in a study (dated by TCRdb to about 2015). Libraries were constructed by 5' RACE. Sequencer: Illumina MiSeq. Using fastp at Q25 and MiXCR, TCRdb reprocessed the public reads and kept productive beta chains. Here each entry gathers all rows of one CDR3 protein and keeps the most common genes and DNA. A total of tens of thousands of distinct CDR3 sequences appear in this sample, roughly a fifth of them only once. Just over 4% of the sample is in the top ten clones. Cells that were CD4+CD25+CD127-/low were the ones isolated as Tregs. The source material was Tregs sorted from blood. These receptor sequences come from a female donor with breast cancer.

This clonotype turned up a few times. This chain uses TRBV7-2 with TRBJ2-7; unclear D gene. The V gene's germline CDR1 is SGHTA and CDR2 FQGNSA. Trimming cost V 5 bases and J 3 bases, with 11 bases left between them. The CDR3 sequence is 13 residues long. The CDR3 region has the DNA TGTGCCAGCAGCGAGACATACTACTACGAGCAGTACTTC. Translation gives CASSETYYYEQYF.

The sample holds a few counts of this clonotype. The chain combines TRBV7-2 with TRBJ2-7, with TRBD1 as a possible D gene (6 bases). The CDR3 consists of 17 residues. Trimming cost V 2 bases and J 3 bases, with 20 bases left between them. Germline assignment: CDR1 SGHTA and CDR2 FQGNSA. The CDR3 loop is CASSLPPQDSLNYEQYF. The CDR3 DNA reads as TGTGCCAGCAGCTTACCCCCCCAGGACAGCTTAAACTACGAGCAGTACTTC.

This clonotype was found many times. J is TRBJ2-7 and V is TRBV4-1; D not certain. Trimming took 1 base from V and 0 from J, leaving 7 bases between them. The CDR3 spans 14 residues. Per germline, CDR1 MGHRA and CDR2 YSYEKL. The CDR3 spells CASSQAGHSYEQYF. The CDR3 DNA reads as TGCGCCAGCAGCCAAGCCGGTCACTCCTACGAGCAGTACTTC.

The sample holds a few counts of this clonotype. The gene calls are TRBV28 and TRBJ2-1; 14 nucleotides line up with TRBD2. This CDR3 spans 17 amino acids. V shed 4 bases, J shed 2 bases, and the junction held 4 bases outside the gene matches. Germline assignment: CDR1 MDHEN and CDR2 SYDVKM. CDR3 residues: CASSSRTSGGTYNEQFF. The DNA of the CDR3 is TGTGCCAGCAGTTCCAGGACTAGCGGGGGGACCTACAATGAGCAGTTCTTC.

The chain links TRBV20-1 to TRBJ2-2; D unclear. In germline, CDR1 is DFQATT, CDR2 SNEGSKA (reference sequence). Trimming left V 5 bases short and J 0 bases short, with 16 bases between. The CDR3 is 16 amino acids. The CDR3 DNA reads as TGCAGTGCTGGAGTTCCCGAAGCCTCGAACACCGGGGAGCTGTTTTTT. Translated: CSAGVPEASNTGELFF.

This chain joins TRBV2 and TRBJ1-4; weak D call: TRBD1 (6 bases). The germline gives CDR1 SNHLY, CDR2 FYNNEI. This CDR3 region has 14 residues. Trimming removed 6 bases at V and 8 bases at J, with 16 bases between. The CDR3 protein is CASSRGGLEEKLFF. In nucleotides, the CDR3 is TGTGCCAGCAGCCGAGGGGGTTTGGAGGAAAAACTGTTTTTT. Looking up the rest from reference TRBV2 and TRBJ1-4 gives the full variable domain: EPEVTQTPSHQVTQMGQEVILRCVPISNHLYFYWYRQILGQKVEFLVSFYNNEISEKSEIFDDQFSVERPDGSNFTLKIRSTKLEDSAMYFCASSRGGLEEKLFFGSGTQLSVL.

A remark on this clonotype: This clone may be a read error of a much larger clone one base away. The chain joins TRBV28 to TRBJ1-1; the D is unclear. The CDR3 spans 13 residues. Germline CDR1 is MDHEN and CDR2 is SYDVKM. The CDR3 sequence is CAGSSWGNTEAFF. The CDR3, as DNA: TGTGCCGGCAGTTCGTGGGGGAACACTGAAGCTTTCTTT. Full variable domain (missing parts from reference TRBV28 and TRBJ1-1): DVKVTQSSRYLVKRTGEKVFLECVQDMDHENMFWYRQDPGLGLRLIYFSYDVKMKEKGDIPEGYSVSREKKERFSLILESASTNQTSMYLCAGSSWGNTEAFFGQGTRLTVV.

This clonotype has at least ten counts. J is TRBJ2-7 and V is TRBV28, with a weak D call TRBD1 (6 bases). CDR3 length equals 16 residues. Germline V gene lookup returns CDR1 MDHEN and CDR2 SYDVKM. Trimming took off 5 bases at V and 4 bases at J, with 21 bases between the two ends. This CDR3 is CASSPTGQFLWYEQYF. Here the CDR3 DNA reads TGTGCCAGCAGTCCGACAGGACAGTTTCTATGGTACGAGCAGTACTTC. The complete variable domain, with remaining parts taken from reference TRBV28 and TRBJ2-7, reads DVKVTQSSRYLVKRTGEKVFLECVQDMDHENMFWYRQDPGLGLRLIYFSYDVKMKEKGDIPEGYSVSREKKERFSLILESASTNQTSMYLCASSPTGQFLWYEQYFGPGTRLTVT.

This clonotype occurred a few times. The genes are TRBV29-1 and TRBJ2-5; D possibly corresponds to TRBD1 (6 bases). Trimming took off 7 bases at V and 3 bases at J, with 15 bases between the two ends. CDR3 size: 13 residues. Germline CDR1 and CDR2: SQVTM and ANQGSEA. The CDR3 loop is CSGRRTAEETQYF. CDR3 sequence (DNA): TGCAGCGGGAGAAGGACAGCGGAAGAGACCCAGTACTTC.

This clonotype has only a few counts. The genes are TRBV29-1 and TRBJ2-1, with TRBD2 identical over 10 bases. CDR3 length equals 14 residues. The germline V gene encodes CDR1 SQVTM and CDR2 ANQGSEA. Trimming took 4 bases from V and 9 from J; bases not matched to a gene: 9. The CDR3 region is CSVAKSSGSGEQFF. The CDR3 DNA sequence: TGCAGCGTTGCGAAGTCTAGCGGGAGCGGTGAGCAGTTCTTC.

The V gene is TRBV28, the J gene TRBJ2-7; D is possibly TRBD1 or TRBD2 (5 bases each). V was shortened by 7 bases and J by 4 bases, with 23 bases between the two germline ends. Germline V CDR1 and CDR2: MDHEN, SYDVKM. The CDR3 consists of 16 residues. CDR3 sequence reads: CASNKRAGRVFYEQYF. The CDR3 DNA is TGTGCCAGCAATAAAAGGGCAGGGAGAGTTTTTTACGAGCAGTACTTC. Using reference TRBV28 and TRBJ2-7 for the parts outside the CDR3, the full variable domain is DVKVTQSSRYLVKRTGEKVFLECVQDMDHENMFWYRQDPGLGLRLIYFSYDVKMKEKGDIPEGYSVSREKKERFSLILESASTNQTSMYLCASNKRAGRVFYEQYFGPGTRLTVT.

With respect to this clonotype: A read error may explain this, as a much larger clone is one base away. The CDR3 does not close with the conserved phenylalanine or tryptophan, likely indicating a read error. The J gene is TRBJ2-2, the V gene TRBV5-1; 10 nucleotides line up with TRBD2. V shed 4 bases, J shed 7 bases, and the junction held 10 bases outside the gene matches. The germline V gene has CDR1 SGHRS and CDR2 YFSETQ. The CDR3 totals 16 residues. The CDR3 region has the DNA TGCGCCAGCAGCGATCCTAGCGGGAGAGTGGACGGGGAGCTGTTTCTT. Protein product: CASSDPSGRVDGELFL.

CDR3 residues: CASSQKGSAQETQYF. CDR3 DNA sequence: TGTGCCAGCAGCCAAAAGGGGTCGGCACAAGAGACCCAGTACTTC. V is TRBV3-1 and J is TRBJ2-5; D possibly corresponds to TRBD1 (5 bases). This CDR3 is 15 amino acids long. CDR1 is LGHDT, CDR2 YNNKEL, per germline (reference sequence). The V gene lost 2 bases and the J gene lost 2 bases, with 12 bases spanning the gap.

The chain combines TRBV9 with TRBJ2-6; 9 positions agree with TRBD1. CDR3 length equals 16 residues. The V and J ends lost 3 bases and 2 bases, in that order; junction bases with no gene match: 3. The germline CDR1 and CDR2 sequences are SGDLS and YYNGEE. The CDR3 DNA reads TGTGCCAGCAGCGCGGGACAGGGTACTGGGGCCAACGTCCTGACTTTC. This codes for CASSAGQGTGANVLTF. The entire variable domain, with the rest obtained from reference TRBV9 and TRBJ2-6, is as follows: DSGVTQTPKHLITATGQRVTLRCSPRSGDLSVYWYQQSLDQGLQFLIQYYNGEERAKGNILERFSAQQFPDLHSELNLSSLELGDSALYFCASSAGQGTGANVLTFGAGSRLTVL.